This T cell receptor (beta chain) comes out of a study of blood T cell repertoires in COVID-19. Looking at the study overall: Acute-phase and convalescent COVID-19 samples originated in the United States, Italy and Spain. Sources were T cells, B-cell-depleted T cells, or PBMCs; the material itself was cDNA or gDNA.

This CDR3 has 15 residues. The germline gives CDR1 MNHNS, CDR2 SASEGT. Trimming left V 3 bases short and J 2 bases short, with 11 bases between. Original data processing: The assay estimated nucleated cells by amplifying reference gene primers. Method: immunoSEQ multiplex PCR; TCRdb's copy keeps in-frame clones and lacks some. V and J calls plus clone size are reproduced from that table; the DNA served to infer D and trimming. The profile shows over 100,000 clones, nearly 70% of them singletons. This TCR was recovered from an older woman with acute or convalescent COVID-19. The chain employs TRBV6-1 and TRBJ1-5; D gene unclear. The sequenced sample was peripheral blood. The DNA of the CDR3 is TGTGCCAGCAGTGAGGACCACGGGGGCAATCAGCCCCAGCATTTT. Its translation is CASSEDHGGNQPQHF.